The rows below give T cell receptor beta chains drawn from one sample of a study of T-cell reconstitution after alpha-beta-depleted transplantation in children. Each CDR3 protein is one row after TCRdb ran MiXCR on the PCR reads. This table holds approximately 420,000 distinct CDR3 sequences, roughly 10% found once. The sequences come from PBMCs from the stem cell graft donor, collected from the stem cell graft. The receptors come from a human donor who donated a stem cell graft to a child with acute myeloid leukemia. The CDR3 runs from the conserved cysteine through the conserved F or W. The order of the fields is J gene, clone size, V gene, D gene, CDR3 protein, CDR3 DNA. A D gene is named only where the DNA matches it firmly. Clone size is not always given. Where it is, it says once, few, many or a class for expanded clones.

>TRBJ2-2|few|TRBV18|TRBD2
CASSPIAAGETGELFF
TGTGCCAGCTCACCTATTGCAGCGGGAGAAACCGGGGAGCTGTTTTTT
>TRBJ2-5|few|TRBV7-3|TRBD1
CASSEGQAGQETQYF
TGTGCCAGCAGCGAGGGACAGGCGGGACAAGAGACCCAGTACTTC
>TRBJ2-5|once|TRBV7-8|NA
CASSSRLGFEETQYF
TGTGCCAGCAGCTCGAGGCTCGGGTTTGAAGAGACCCAGTACTTC
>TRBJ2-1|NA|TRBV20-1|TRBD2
CSASIGLAGDYNEQFF
TGCAGTGCTAGTATAGGACTAGCGGGGGACTACAATGAGCAGTTCTTC
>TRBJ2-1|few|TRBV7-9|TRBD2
CASSLWRGEYNEQFF
TGTGCCAGCAGCTTATGGCGGGGGGAGTACAATGAGCAGTTCTTC
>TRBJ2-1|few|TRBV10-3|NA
CAISESYGGNEQFF
TGTGCCATCAGTGAGTCCTACGGGGGCAATGAGCAGTTCTTC
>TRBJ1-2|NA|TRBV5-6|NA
CASSSTWTVLYGYTF
TGTGCCAGCAGCTCGACATGGACAGTTCTGTATGGCTACACCTTC
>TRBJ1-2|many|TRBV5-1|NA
CASSHGQLNYGYTF
TGCGCCAGCAGTCATGGACAGCTTAACTATGGCTACACCTTC
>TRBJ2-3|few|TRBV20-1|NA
CSARSLHTDTQYF
TGCAGTGCTCGCTCACTACACACAGATACGCAGTATTTT
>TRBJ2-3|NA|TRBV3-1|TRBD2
CASSKDLAGGRTQYF
TGTGCCAGCTCCAAAGATCTAGCGGGGGGGCGGACGCAGTATTTT
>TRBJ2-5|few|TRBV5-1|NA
CASSRSTADQETQYF
TGCGCCAGCAGCCGTTCGACGGCTGACCAAGAGACCCAGTACTTC
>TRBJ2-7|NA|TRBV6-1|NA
CASSGGGASPLYEQYF
TGTGCCAGCAGTGGAGGAGGGGCCTCACCGCTCTACGAGCAGTACTTC
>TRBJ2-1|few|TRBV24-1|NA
CATSDLTSGSEQFF
TGTGCCACCAGTGATTTGACCAGCGGCTCAGAGCAGTTCTTC
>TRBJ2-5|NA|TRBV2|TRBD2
CASMVATGGPVETQYF
TGTGCCAGCATGGTCGCTACGGGGGGGCCGGTGGAGACCCAGTACTTC
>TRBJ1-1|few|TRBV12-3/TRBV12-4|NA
CASTETGGYTEAFF
TGTGCCAGCACGGAGACCGGTGGATACACTGAAGCTTTCTTT
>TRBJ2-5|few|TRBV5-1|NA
CASSPLVGGQETQYF
TGCGCCAGCAGTCCTTTGGTGGGGGGACAAGAGACCCAGTACTTC
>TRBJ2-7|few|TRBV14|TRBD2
CASSQPGLAGARSYEQYF
TGTGCCAGCAGCCAACCGGGACTAGCGGGAGCGCGCAGCTACGAGCAGTACTTC
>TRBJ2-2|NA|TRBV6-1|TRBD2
CASRTRSGSSGELFF
TGTGCCAGCAGGACAAGGAGCGGGAGTTCCGGGGAGCTGTTTTTT
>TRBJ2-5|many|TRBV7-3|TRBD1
CASSSEAPGQGAINPQETQYF
TGTGCCAGCAGCTCCGAGGCCCCGGGACAGGGGGCCATAAATCCACAAGAGACCCAGTACTTC
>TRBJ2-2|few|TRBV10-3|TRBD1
CAISVGQDTGELFF
TGTGCCATCAGTGTCGGACAGGACACCGGGGAGCTGTTTTTT
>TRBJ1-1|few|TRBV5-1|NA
CASSSGGAPGPTEAFF
TGCGCCAGCAGCTCGGGTGGGGCCCCCGGGCCCACTGAAGCTTTCTTT
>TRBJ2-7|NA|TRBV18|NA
CASSQLPGTEQYF
TGTGCCAGCTCACAATTACCAGGGACCGAGCAGTACTTC
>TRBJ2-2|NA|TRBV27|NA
CASSFRGFPNTGELFF
TGTGCCAGCAGTTTTCGGGGTTTCCCGAACACCGGGGAGCTGTTTTTT
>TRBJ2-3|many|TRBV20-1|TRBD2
CSARDPSGVRADTQYF
TGCAGTGCTAGAGACCCCAGCGGGGTCCGGGCAGATACGCAGTATTTT
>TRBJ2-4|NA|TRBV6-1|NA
CASSMSTENIQYF
TGTGCCAGCAGTATGAGCACAGAAAACATTCAGTACTTC
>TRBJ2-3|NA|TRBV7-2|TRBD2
CASSLAPSGVGTDTQYF
TGTGCCAGCAGCTTAGCCCCTAGCGGGGTTGGCACAGATACGCAGTATTTT
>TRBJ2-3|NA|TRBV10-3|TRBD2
CASGVAGGLGVVDTQYF
TGTGCGTCCGGGGTAGCGGGGGGCCTGGGGGTTGTGGATACGCAGTATTTT
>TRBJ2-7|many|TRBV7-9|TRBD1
CASSFRDRTYEQYF
TGTGCCAGCAGCTTCCGGGACAGAACCTACGAGCAGTACTTC
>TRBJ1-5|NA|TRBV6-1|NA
CASSHTGQPQHF
TGTGCCAGCAGCCATACAGGTCAGCCCCAGCATTTT
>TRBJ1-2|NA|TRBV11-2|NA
CASSLSGTRPNYGYTF
TGTGCCAGCAGCTTATCAGGCACCCGACCTAACTATGGCTACACCTTC
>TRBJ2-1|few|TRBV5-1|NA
CASSPLDGKIYNEQFF
TGCGCCAGCAGCCCATTGGACGGAAAGATTTACAATGAGCAGTTCTTC
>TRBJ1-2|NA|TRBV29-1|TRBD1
CSVAWDRGRFGYTF
TGCAGCGTTGCATGGGACAGGGGACGGTTCGGCTACACCTTC
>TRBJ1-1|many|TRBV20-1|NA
CSARKVSGHPNTEAFF
TGCAGTGCTAGAAAAGTATCGGGACACCCGAACACTGAAGCTTTCTTT
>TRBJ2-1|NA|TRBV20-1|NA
CSAGDPTVYNEQFF
TGCAGTGCTGGCGACCCGACGGTCTACAATGAGCAGTTCTTC
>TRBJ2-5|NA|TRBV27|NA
CASSLIPQETQYF
TGTGCCAGCAGCTTGATCCCACAAGAGACCCAGTACTTC
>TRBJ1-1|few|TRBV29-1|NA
CSVAGGYTEAFF
TGCAGCGTCGCCGGGGGGTACACTGAAGCTTTCTTT
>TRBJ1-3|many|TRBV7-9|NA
CATLPGQSSGNTIYF
TGTGCCACTCTCCCCGGACAGAGCTCTGGAAACACCATATATTTT
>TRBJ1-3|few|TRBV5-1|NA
CASSLEGADGNTIYF
TGCGCCAGCAGCTTGGAAGGGGCCGATGGAAACACCATATATTTT
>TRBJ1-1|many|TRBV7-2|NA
CASSGHTEAFF
TGTGCCAGCTCCGGGCACACTGAAGCTTTCTTT
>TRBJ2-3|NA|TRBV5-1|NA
CASSTVLTHTDTQYF
TGCGCCAGCAGCACTGTGTTGACGCACACAGATACGCAGTATTTT
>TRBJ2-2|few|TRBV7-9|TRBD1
CASSRTGWAGELFF
TGTGCCAGCAGCCGGACAGGCTGGGCCGGGGAGCTGTTTTTT
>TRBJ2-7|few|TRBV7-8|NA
CASSLDPIRGLPYEQYF
TGTGCCAGCAGCTTAGACCCGATCCGGGGGTTGCCCTACGAGCAGTACTTC